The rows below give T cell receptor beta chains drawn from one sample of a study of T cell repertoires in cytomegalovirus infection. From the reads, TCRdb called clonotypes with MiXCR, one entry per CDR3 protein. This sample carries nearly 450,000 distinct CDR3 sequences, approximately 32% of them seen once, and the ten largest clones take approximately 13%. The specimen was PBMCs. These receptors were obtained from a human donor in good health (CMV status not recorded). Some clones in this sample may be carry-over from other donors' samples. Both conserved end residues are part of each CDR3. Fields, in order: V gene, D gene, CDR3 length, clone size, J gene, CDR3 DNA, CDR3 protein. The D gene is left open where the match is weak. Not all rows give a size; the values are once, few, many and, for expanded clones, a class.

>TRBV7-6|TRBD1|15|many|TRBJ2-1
TGTGCCAGCAGCCTCGGACAGGGGAACGACCATGAGCAGTTCTTC
CASSLGQGNDHEQFF
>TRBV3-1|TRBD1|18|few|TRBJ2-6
TGTGCCAGCAGCCAAAGTGGGACAGGGTTCTCTGGGGCCAACGTCCTGACTTTC
CASSQSGTGFSGANVLTF
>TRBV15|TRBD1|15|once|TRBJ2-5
TGTGCCACCAGCAGCAGGACAGGGAGTTTGGAGACCCAGTACTTC
CATSSRTGSLETQYF
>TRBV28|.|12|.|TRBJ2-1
TGTGCCAGCGCCCTTGGGGGTAATGAGCAGTTCTTC
CASALGGNEQFF
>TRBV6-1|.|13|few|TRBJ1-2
TGTGCCAGCAGTCGGGGGTACAGGGTTGGCTACACCTTC
CASSRGYRVGYTF
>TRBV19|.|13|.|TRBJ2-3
TGTGCCAGTAGTATTTTGGGGACCGGTACGCAGTATTTT
CASSILGTGTQYF
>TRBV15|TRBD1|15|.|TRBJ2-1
TGTGCCACCAGCGAAGACAGGGGACCCTACAATGAGCAGTTCTTC
CATSEDRGPYNEQFF
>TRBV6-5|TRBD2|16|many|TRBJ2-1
TGTGCCAGCAGTTACACTAGCGGGGGGGCCTACAATGAGCAGTTCTTC
CASSYTSGGAYNEQFF
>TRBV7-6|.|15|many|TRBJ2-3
TGTGCCAGCAGCATCTCCCAGGACACCACAGATACGCAGTATTTT
CASSISQDTTDTQYF
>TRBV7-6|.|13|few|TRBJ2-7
TGTGCCAGCGCGTTAGGGGGGGCCTACGAGCAGTACTTC
CASALGGAYEQYF
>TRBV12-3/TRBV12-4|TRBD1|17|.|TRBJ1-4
TGTGTCAGCAGTTTGTGGACAGGGGGCAGGAAGAATGAAAAACTGTTTTTT
CVSSLWTGGRKNEKLFF
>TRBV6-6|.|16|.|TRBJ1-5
TGTGACAGCAGTTACTCCAGGCCAGCCCGGGATCAGCCCCAGCATTTT
CDSSYSRPARDQPQHF
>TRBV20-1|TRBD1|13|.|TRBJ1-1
TGCAGTGCTAGGTTAACAGGGGCGACTGAAGCTTTCTTT
CSARLTGATEAFF
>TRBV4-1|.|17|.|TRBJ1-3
TGCGCCAGCAGCCAAGATCAAGCCGCAAGCCCAGGAAACACCATATATTTT
CASSQDQAASPGNTIYF